This TCR beta chain comes out of a study of cytomegalovirus exposure and HLA in healthy donors. 60 Vbeta and 13 Jbeta primers were used in PCR. Sequencing used immunoSEQ multiplex PCR; TCRdb keeps in-frame clones, though not all of them. The data show fewer than 80,000 clones, 67% seen once. This TCR was sampled from a woman in her forties or fifties in good health and CMV-seropositive. Source material: PBMCs.

The CDR3 DNA is TGTGCCAGCAGCTCGCGGGGGGTGACCAACGTCCTGACTTTC. As protein: CASSSRGVTNVLTF. V is TRBV28 and J is TRBJ2-6, with 8 bases matching TRBD2. Germline V gene data show CDR1 as MDHEN and CDR2 as SYDVKM. The J segment lost 8 bases and the V segment lost 6 bases, leaving 6 bases of the junction unmatched. CDR3 size: 14 residues.